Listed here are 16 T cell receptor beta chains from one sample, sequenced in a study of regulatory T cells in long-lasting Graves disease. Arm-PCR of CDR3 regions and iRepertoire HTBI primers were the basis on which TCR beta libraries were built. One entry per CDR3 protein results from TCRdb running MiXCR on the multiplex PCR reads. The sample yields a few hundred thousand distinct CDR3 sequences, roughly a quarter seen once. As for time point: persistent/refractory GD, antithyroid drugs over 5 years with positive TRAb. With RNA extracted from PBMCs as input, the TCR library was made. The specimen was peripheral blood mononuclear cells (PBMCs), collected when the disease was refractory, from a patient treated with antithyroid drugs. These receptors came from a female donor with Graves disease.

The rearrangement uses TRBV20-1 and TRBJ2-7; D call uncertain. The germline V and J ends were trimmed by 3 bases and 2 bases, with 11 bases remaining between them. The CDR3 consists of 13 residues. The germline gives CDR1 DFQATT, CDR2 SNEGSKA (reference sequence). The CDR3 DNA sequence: TGCAGTGCTAGTCACGGCTGGGCCTACGAGCAGTACTTC. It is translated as CSASHGWAYEQYF.

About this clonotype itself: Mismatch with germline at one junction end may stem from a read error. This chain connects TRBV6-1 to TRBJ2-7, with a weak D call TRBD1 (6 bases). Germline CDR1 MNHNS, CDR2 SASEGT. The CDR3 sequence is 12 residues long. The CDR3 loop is CASTGSSYVQYF. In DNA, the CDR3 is TGTGCCAGTACAGGGAGCTCCTACGTGCAGTACTTC.

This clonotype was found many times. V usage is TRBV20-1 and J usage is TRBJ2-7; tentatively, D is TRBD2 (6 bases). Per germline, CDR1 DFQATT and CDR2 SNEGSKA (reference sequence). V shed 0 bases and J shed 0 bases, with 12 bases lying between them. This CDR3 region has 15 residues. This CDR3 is CSARDRAGSSYEQYF. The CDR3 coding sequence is TGCAGTGCTAGAGATAGGGCGGGAAGCTCCTACGAGCAGTACTTC.

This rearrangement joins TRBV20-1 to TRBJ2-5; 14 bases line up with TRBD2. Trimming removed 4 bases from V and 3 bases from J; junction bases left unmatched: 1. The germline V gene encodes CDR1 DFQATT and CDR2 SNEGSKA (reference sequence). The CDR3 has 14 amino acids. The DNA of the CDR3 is TGCAGTGCTACGGGACTAGCGGGAGAAGAGACCCAGTACTTC. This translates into CSATGLAGEETQYF.

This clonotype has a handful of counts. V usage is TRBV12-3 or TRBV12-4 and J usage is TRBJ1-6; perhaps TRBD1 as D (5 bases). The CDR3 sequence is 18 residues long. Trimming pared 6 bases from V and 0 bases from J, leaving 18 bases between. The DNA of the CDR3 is TGTGCCAGCAGCCGGGACGGAGGATCGGGCTCCTATAATTCACCCCTCCACTTT. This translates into CASSRDGGSGSYNSPLHF.

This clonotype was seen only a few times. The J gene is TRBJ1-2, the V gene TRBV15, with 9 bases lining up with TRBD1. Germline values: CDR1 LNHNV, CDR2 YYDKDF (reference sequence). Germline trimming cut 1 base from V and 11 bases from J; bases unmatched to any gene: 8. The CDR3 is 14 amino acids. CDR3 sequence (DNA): TGTGCCACCAGCAGAGCCGGGACAGGGACCCCTTACACCTTC. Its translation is CATSRAGTGTPYTF.

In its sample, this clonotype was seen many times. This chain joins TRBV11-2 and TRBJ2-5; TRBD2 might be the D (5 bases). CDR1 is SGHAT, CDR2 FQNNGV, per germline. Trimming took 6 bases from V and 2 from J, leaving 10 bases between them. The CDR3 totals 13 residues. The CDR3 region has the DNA TGTGCCAGCAGGAGGAGCGGACAAGAGACCCAGTACTTC. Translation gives CASRRSGQETQYF.

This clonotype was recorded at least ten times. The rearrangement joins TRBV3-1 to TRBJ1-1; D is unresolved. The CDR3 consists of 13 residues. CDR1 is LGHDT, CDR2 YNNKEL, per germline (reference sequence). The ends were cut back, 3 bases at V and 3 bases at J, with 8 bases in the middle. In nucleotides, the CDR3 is TGTGCCAGCAGCCATGGGTCCTACACTGAAGCTTTCTTT. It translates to CASSHGSYTEAFF. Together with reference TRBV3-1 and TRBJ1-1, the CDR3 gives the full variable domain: DTAVSQTPKYLVTQMGNDKSIKCEQNLGHDTMYWYKQDSKKFLKIMFSYNNKELIINETVPNRFSPKSPDKAHLNLHINSLELGDSAVYFCASSHGSYTEAFFGQGTRLTVV.

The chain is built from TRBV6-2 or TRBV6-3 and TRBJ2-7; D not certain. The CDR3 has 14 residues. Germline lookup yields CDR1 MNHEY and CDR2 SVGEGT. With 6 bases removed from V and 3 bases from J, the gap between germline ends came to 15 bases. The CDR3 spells CASRTRTTRYEQYF. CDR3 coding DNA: TGTGCCAGCAGGACCCGAACGACCCGCTACGAGCAGTACTTC.

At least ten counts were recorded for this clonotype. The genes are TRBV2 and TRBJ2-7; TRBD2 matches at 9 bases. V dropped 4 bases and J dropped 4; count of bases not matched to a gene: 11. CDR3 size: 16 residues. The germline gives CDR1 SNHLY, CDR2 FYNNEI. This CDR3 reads CASSAEASGVSYEQYF. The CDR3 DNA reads TGTGCCAGCAGTGCTGAGGCTAGCGGGGTCTCGTACGAGCAGTACTTC.

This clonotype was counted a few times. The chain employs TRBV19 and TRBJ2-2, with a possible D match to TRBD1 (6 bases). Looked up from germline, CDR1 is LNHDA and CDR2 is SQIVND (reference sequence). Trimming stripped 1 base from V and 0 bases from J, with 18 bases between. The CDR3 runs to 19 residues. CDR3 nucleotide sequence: TGTGCCAGTAGTATAGGCCTCCGTTTGGGACAAGCGAACACCGGGGAGCTGTTTTTT. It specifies CASSIGLRLGQANTGELFF.

CDR3 nucleotide sequence: TGTGCCAGCATCCACCCGGAGAGGGGGGGGCTCGAGCAGTACTTC. This encodes CASIHPERGGLEQYF. The rearrangement links TRBV7-2 to TRBJ2-7, with a tentative D call TRBD2 (7 bases). CDR1 is SGHTA and CDR2 is FQGNSA in the germline V gene. The V end was cut by 7 bases, the J end by 6 bases, with 22 bases between. The CDR3 runs 15 residues.

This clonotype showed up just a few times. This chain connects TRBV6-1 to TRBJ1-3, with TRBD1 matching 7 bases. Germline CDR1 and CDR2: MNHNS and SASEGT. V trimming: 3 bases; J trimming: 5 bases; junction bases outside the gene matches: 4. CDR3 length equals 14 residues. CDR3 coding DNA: TGTGCCAGCAGTGAGTCGGGACAGCGAAACACCATATATTTT. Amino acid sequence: CASSESGQRNTIYF.

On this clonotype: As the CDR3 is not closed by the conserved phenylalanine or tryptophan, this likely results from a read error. CDR3 sequence (DNA): TGTGCCAGCAGCCCTACGACAGGGATAAATCAGCCCCAGCATTCT. It codes for CASSPTTGINQPQHS. The chain joins TRBV5-5 to TRBJ1-5, with TRBD1 matching over 7 bases. The CDR3 extends over 15 amino acids. Germline-derived CDR1 and CDR2 are SGHKS and YYEKEE (reference sequence). Trimming at V came to 4 bases and at J to 4 bases, leaving 8 bases not matched to a gene.

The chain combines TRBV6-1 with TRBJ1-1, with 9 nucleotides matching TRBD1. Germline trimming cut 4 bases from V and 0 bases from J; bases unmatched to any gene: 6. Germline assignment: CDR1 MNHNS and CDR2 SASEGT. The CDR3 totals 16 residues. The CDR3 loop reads CASSGEDRGLNTEAFF. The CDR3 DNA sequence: TGTGCCAGCAGTGGGGAGGACAGGGGTTTGAACACTGAAGCTTTCTTT.

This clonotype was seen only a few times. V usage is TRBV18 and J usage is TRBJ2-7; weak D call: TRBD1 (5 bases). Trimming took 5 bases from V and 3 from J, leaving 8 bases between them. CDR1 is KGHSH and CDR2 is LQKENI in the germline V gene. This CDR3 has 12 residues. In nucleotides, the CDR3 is TGTGCCAGCTCAACCAGGGACTACGAGCAGTACTTC. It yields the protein CASSTRDYEQYF.